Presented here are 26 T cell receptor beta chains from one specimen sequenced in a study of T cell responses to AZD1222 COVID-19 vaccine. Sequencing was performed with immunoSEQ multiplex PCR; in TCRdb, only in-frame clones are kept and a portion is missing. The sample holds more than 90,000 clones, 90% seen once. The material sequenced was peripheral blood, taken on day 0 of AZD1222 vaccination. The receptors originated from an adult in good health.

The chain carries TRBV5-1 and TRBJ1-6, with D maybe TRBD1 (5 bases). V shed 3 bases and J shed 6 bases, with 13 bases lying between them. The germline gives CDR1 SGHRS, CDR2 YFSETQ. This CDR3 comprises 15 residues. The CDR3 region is CASSSRQRLNSPLHF. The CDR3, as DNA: TGCGCCAGCAGCTCCCGACAGAGGCTTAATTCACCCCTCCACTTT.

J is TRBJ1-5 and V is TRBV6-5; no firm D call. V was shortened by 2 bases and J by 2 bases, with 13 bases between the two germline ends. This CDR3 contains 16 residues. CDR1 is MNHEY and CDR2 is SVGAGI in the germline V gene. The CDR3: CASSYHAGIGNQPQHF. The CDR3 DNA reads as TGTGCCAGCAGTTACCATGCTGGTATAGGCAATCAGCCCCAGCATTTT.

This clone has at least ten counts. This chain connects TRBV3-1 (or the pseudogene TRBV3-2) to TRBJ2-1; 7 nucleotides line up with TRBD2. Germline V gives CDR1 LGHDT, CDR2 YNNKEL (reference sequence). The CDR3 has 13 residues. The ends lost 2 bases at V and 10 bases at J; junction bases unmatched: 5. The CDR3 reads CASSQQLATEQFF. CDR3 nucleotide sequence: TGTGCCAGCAGCCAACAACTAGCGACCGAGCAGTTCTTC.

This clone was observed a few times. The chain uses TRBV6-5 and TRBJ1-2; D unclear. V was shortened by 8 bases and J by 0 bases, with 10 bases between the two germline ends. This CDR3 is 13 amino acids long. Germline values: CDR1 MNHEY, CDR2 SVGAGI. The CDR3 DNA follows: TGTGCCAGCCAAAGGGCAGCTAACTATGGCTACACCTTC. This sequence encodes CASQRAANYGYTF.

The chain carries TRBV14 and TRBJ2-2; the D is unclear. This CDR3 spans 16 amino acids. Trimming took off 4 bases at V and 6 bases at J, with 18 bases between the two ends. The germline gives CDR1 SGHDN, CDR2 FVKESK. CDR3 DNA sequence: TGTGCCAGCAGCCGTACCGACTTTACTTCGCCCGGGGAGCTGTTTTTT. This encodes CASSRTDFTSPGELFF. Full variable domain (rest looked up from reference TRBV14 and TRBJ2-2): EAGVTQFPSHSVIEKGQTVTLRCDPISGHDNLYWYRRVMGKEIKFLLHFVKESKQDESGMPNNRFLAERTGGTYSTLKVQPAELEDSGVYFCASSRTDFTSPGELFFGEGSRLTVL.

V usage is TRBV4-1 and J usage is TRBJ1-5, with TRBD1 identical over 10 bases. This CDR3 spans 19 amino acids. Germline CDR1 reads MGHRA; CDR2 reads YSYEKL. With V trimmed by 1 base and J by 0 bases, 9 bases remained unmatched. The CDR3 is CASSQGWTGGDFSNQPQHF. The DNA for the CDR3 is TGCGCCAGCAGCCAAGGATGGACAGGGGGAGACTTTAGCAATCAGCCCCAGCATTTT.

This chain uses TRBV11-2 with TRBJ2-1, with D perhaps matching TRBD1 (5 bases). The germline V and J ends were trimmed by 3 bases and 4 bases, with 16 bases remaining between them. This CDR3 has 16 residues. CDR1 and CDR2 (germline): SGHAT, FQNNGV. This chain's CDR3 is CASSLGPDGVYNEQFF. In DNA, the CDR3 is TGTGCCAGCAGCTTGGGGCCCGACGGAGTTTACAATGAGCAGTTCTTC.

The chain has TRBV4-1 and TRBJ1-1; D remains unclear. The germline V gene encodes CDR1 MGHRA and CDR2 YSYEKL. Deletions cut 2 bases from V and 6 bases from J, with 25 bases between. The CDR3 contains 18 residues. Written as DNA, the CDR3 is TGCGCCAGCAGCCAAAACCCTAGGACGGGTTCTAGGTTCGCTGAAGCTTTCTTT. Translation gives CASSQNPRTGSRFAEAFF.

In nucleotides, the CDR3 is TGTGCCAGCAGCACTAGCGGGGGAGGAGATACGCAGTATTTT. The encoded protein is CASSTSGGGDTQYF. This chain uses TRBV6-4 with TRBJ2-3; 11 bases are a match to TRBD2. Germline CDR1 reads MRHNA; CDR2 reads SNTAGT. The ends lost 6 bases at V and 5 bases at J; junction bases unmatched: 4. The CDR3 spans 14 residues.

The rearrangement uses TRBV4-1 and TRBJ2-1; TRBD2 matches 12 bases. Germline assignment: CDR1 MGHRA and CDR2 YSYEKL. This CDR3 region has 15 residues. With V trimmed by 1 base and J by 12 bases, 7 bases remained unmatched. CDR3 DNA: TGCGCCAGCAGCCAAGGACTAGCGGGGGCTGGTAGGCAGTTCTTC. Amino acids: CASSQGLAGAGRQFF.

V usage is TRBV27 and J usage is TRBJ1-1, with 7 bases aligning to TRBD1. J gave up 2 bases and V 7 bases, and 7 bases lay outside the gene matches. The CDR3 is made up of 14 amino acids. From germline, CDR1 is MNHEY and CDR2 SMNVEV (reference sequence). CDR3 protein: CASKLTGANTEAFF. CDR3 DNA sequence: TGTGCCAGCAAACTTACAGGGGCAAACACTGAAGCTTTCTTT.

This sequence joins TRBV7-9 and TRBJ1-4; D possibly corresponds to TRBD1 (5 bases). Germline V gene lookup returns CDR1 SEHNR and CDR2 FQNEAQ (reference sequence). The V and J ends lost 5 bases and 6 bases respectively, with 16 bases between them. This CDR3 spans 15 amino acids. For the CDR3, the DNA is TGTGCCAGCAGCCCGCTCCAGGGCTCCTATGAAAAACTGTTTTTT. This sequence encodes CASSPLQGSYEKLFF.

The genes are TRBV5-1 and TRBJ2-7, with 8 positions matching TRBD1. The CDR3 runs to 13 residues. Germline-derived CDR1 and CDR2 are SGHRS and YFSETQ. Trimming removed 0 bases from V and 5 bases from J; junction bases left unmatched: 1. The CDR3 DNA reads TGCGCCAGCAGCTTGGGACAGGGGAACGAGCAGTACTTC. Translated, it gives CASSLGQGNEQYF.

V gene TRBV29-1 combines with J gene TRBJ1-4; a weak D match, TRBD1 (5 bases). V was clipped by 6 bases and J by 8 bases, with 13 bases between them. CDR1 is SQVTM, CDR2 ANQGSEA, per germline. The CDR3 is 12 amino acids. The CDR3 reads CSVLFDSEKLFF. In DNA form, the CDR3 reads TGCAGCGTCCTGTTTGACAGCGAAAAACTGTTTTTT.

The CDR3 bases are TGTGCCAGTAGTTCCTACGACAGTCGGGAGACCCAGTACTTC. It codes for CASSSYDSRETQYF. The J gene is TRBJ2-5, the V gene TRBV19, with D possibly being TRBD1 (5 bases). Trimming stripped 5 bases from V and 5 bases from J, with 15 bases between. Germline values: CDR1 LNHDA, CDR2 SQIVND (reference sequence). CDR3 length: 14 amino acids.

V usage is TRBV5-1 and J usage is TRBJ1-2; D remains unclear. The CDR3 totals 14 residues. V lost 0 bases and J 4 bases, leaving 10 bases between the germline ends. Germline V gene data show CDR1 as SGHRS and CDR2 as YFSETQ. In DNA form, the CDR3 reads TGCGCCAGCAGCTTGGAGTCGGGCAGCTATGGCTACACCTTC. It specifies CASSLESGSYGYTF.

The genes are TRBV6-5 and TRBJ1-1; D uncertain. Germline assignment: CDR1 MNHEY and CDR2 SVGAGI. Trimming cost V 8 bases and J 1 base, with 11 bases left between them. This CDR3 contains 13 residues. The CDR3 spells CASADGQNTEAFF. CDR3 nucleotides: TGTGCCAGCGCCGACGGGCAGAACACTGAAGCTTTCTTT.

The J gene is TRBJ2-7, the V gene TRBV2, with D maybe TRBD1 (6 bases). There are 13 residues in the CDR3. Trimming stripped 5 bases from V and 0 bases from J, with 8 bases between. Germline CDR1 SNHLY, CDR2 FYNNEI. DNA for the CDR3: TGTGCCAGCAGTAGGGACAACTCCTACGAGCAGTACTTC. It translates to CASSRDNSYEQYF.

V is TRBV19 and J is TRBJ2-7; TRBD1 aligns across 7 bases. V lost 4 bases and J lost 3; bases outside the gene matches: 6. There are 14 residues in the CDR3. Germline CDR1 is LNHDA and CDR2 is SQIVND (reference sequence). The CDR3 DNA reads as TGTGCCAGTAGTACTGGGGACAGCATCTACGAGCAGTACTTC. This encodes CASSTGDSIYEQYF.

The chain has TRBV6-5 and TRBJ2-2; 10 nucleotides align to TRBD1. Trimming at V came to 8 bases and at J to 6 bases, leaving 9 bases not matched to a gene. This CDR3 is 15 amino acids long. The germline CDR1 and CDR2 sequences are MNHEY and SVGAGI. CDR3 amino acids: CASGTGQGKPGELFF. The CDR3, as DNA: TGTGCCAGCGGTACGGGACAGGGGAAACCCGGGGAGCTGTTTTTT.

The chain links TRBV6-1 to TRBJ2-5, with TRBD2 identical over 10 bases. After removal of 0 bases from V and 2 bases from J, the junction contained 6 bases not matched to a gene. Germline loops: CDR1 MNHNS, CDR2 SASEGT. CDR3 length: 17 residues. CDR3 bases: TGTGCCAGCAGTGAAGCGCTAGCGGGGGCCCTTCAAGAGACCCAGTACTTC. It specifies CASSEALAGALQETQYF.

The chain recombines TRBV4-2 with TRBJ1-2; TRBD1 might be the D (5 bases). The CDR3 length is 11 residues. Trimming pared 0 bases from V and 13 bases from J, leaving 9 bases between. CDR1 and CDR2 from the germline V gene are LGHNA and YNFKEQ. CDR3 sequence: CASSQEGETTF. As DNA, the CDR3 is TGTGCCAGCAGCCAAGAGGGGGAGACCACCTTC.

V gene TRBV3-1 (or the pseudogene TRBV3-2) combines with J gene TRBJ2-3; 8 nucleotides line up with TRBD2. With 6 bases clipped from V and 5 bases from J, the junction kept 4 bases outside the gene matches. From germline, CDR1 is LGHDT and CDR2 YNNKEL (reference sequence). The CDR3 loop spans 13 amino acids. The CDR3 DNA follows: TGTGCCAGCAGTGGCGGGGGGCTAGATACGCAGTATTTT. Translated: CASSGGGLDTQYF.

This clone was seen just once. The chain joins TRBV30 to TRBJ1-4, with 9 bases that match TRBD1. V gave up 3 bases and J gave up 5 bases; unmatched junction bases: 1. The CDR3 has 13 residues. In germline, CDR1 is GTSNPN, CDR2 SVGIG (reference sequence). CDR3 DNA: TGTGCCTGGAGGACAGGGGGGAATGAAAAACTGTTTTTT. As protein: CAWRTGGNEKLFF.

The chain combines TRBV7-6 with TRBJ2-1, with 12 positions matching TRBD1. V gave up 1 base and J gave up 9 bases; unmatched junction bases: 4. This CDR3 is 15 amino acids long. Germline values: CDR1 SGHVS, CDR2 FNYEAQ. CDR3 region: CASSLGGQGAGEQFF. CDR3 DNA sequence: TGTGCCAGCAGCTTAGGGGGACAGGGGGCAGGTGAGCAGTTCTTC.

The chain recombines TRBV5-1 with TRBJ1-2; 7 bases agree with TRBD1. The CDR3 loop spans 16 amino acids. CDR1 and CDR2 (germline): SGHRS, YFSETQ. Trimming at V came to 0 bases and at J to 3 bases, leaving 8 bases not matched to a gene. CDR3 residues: CASSLGPPGQYYGYTF. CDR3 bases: TGCGCCAGCAGCTTGGGGCCCCCGGGACAGTACTATGGCTACACCTTC.